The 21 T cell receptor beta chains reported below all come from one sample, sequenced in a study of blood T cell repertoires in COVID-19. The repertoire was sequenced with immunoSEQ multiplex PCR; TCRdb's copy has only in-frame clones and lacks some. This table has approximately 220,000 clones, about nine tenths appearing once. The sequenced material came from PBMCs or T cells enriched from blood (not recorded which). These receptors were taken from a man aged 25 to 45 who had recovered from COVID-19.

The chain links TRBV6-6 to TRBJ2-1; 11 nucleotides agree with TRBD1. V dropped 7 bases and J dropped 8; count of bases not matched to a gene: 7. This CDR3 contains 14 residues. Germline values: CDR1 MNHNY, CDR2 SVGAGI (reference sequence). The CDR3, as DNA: TGTGCCAGCATCCCGGGACAGGGGGGCGATGAGCAGTTCTTC. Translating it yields CASIPGQGGDEQFF.

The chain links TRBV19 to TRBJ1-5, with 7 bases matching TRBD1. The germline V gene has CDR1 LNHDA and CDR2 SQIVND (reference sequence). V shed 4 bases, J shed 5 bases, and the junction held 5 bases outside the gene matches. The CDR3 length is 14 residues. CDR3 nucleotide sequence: TGTGCCAGTAGTAAAATAGACAGGGATCAGCCCCAGCATTTT. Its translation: CASSKIDRDQPQHF.

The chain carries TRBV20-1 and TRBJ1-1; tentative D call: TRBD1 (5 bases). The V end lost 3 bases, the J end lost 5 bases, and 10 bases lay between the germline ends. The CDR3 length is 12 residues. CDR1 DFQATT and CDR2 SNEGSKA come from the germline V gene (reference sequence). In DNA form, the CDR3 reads TGCAGTGCTAGTTGGGGGGATACTGAAGCTTTCTTT. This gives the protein CSASWGDTEAFF.

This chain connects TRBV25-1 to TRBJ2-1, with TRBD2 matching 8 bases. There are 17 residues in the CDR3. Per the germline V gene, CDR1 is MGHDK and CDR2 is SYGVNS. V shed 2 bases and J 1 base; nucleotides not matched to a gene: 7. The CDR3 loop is CASSETGLAGSYNEQFF. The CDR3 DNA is TGTGCCAGCAGTGAAACGGGGCTAGCGGGTTCCTACAATGAGCAGTTCTTC.

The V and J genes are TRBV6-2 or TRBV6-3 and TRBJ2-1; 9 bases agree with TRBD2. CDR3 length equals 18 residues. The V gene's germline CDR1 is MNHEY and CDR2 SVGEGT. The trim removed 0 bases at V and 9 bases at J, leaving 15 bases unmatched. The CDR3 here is CASSYSKYGASGMSEQFF. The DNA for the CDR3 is TGTGCCAGCAGTTACTCGAAGTATGGGGCTAGCGGGATGAGTGAGCAGTTCTTC.

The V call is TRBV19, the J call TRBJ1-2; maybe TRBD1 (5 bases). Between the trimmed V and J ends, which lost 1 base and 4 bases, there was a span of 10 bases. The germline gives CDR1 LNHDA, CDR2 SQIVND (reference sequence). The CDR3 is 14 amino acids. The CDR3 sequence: CASSIVGAGYGYTF. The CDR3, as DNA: TGTGCCAGTAGTATAGTTGGGGCCGGCTATGGCTACACCTTC.

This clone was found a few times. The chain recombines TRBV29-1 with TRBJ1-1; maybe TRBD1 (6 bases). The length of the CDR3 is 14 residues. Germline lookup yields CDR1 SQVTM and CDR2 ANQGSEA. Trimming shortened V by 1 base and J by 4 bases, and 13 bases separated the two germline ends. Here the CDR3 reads CSVEGGHQSTEAFF. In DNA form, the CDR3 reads TGCAGCGTTGAAGGGGGACACCAGAGCACTGAAGCTTTCTTT. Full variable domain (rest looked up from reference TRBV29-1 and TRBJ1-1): SAVISQKPSRDICQRGTSLTIQCQVDSQVTMMFWYRQQPGQSLTLIATANQGSEATYESGFVIDKFPISRPNLTFSTLTVSNMSPEDSSIYLCSVEGGHQSTEAFFGQGTRLTVV.

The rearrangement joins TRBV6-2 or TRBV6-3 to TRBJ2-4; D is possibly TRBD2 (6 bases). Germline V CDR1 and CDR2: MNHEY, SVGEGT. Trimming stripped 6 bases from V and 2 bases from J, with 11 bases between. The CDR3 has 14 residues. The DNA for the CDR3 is TGTGCCAGCAGCCTACGGGGGACCAAAAACATTCAGTACTTC. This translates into CASSLRGTKNIQYF.

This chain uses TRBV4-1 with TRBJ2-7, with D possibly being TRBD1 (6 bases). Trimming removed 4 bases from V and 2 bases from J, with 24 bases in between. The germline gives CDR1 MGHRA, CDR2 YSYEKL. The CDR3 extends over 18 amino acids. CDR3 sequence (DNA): TGCGCCAGCAGCCCATTAGGACAGAGAAAGCGAGCGGCCTACGAGCAGTACTTC. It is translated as CASSPLGQRKRAAYEQYF.

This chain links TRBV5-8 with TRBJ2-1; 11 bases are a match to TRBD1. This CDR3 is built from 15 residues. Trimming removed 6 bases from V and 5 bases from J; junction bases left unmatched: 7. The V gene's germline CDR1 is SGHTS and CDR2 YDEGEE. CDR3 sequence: CASNKDRGLDNEQFF. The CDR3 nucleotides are TGTGCCAGCAATAAGGACAGGGGGCTTGACAATGAGCAGTTCTTC.

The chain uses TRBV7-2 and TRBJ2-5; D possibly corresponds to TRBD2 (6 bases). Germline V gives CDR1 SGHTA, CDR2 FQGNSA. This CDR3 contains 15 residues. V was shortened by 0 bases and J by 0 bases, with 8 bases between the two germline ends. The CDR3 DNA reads TGTGCCAGCAGCTTAGCGGGAGGTTACCAAGAGACCCAGTACTTC. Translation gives CASSLAGGYQETQYF.

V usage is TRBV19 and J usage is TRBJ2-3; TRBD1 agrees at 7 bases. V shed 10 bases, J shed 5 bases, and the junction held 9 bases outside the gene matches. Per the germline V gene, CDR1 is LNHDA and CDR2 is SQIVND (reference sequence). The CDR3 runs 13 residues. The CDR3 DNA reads TGTGCCACCCAGGGGGTAGGTAGAGATACGCAGTATTTT. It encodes CATQGVGRDTQYF.

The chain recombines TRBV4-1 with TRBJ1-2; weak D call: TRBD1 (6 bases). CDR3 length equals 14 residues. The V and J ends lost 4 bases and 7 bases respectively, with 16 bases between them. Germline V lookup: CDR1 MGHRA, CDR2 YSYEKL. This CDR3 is CASSPTMGAGGYTF. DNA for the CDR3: TGCGCCAGCAGCCCCACGATGGGGGCAGGTGGCTACACCTTC.

CDR3 coding DNA: TGTGCCAGTAGTATTCGGGGTGACTATGGCTACACCTTC. Protein sequence: CASSIRGDYGYTF. The rearrangement joins TRBV19 to TRBJ1-2; no clear D. This CDR3 is built from 13 residues. Trimming took 3 bases from V and 3 from J, leaving 8 bases between them. Germline values: CDR1 LNHDA, CDR2 SQIVND (reference sequence).

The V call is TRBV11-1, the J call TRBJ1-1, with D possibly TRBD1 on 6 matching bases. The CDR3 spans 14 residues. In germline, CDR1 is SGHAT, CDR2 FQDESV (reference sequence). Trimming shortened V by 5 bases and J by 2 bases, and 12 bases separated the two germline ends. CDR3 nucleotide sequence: TGTGCCAGCAGCAAGGACAGATCAAACACTGAAGCTTTCTTT. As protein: CASSKDRSNTEAFF.

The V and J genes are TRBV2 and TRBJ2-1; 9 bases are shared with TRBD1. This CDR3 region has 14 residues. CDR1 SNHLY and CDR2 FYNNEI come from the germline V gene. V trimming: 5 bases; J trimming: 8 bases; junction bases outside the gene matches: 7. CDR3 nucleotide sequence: TGTGCCAGCAGTAGGGACAGGGAAGGAGATGAGCAGTTCTTC. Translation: CASSRDREGDEQFF.

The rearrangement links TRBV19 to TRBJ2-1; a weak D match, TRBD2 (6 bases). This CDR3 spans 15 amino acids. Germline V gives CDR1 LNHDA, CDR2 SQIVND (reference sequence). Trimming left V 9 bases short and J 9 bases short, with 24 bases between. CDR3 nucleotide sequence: TGTGCCAGCACCTCTCGGGGCCTAGCGACTACTGAGCAGTTCTTC. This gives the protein CASTSRGLATTEQFF.

CDR3 in amino acids: CASSLQGGANVLTF. The CDR3 nucleotides read TGTGCCAGCAGCCTCCAGGGGGGGGCCAACGTCCTGACTTTC. V and J are TRBV5-4 and TRBJ2-6; tentative D call: TRBD1 (6 bases). The CDR3 loop spans 14 amino acids. V lost 4 bases and J lost 4, with 9 bases in between. The V gene's germline CDR1 is SGHNT and CDR2 YYREEE (reference sequence).

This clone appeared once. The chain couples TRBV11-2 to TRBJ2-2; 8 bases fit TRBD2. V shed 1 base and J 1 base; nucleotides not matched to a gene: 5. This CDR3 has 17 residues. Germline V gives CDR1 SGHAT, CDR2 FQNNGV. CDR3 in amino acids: CASSLAMLAGNTGELFF. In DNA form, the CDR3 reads TGTGCCAGCAGCTTAGCCATGCTAGCGGGGAACACCGGGGAGCTGTTTTTT.

This CDR3 is CASSFGVPGTGCGYTF. The CDR3 nucleotides read TGTGCCAGCAGCTTTGGAGTCCCGGGGACAGGGTGTGGCTACACCTTC. This chain connects TRBV12-1 to TRBJ1-2; TRBD1, the table's D call, lacks a check against the DNA. TRBV12-1 is tagged as a pseudogene. The length of the CDR3 is 16 residues.

CDR3: CASSILGGGQPQHF. In nucleotides, the CDR3 is TGTGCCAGTAGTATTCTTGGGGGCGGACAGCCCCAGCATTTT. This chain connects TRBV19 to TRBJ1-5, with D perhaps matching TRBD1 (6 bases). Germline V gives CDR1 LNHDA, CDR2 SQIVND (reference sequence). This CDR3 has 14 residues. V was shortened by 3 bases and J by 7 bases, with 13 bases between the two germline ends.